The 29 T cell receptor beta chains below all came from one sample that was sequenced in a study of blood T cells in healthy people across ages. Combining a sample-barcoded 5' primer with a J-beta primer mix, a second PCR ran for about 7 to 12 cycles. Each CDR3 protein is one row after TCRdb ran MiXCR on the 5' RACE reads. The sample contains about 1.6 million distinct CDR3 sequences, about 31% of which appear only once. Sequenced input: blood. Receptor source: a woman younger than 45 in good health.

This clonotype has a handful of counts. The chain is built from TRBV5-1 and TRBJ2-3; the D is unclear. This CDR3 spans 15 amino acids. V lost 3 bases to trimming and J lost 0 bases, with 11 bases between them. Per germline, CDR1 SGHRS and CDR2 YFSETQ. Written as DNA, the CDR3 is TGCGCCAGCAGCTCGACGACACGTAGCACAGATACGCAGTATTTT. This gives the protein CASSSTTRSTDTQYF.

This clonotype was counted ten times or more. The genes are TRBV29-1 and TRBJ1-4; 8 positions agree with TRBD1. CDR1 SQVTM and CDR2 ANQGSEA come from the germline V gene. The CDR3 covers 13 residues. The trim removed 3 bases at V and 5 bases at J, leaving 2 bases unmatched. This CDR3 reads CSVEDRVNEKLFF. CDR3 nucleotide sequence: TGCAGCGTTGAGGACAGGGTAAATGAAAAACTGTTTTTT. Together with reference TRBV29-1 and TRBJ1-4, the CDR3 gives the full variable domain: SAVISQKPSRDICQRGTSLTIQCQVDSQVTMMFWYRQQPGQSLTLIATANQGSEATYESGFVIDKFPISRPNLTFSTLTVSNMSPEDSSIYLCSVEDRVNEKLFFGSGTQLSVL.

On this clonotype itself: At one end, the junction sequence differs from germline, possibly due to a read error. This chain uses TRBV7-9 with TRBJ2-7, with TRBD2 matching 12 bases. Germline V gene data show CDR1 as SEHNR and CDR2 as FQNEAQ (reference sequence). The CDR3 totals 17 residues. CDR3 nucleotides: TGTGCCAACAGCCCACGGACTAGCGGGAAATTTTTCTACGAGCAGTACTTC. Its protein product is CANSPRTSGKFFYEQYF.

This clonotype was counted between two and nine times. V is TRBV24-1 and J is TRBJ2-3; D is perhaps TRBD1 or TRBD2 (5 bases each). The germline gives CDR1 KGHDR, CDR2 SFDVKD. The V and J ends lost 3 bases and 11 bases respectively, with 20 bases between them. The CDR3 has 15 amino acids. This CDR3 is CATSDISLGDGVQYF. The CDR3 region has the DNA TGTGCCACCAGTGATATTTCCCTCGGGGACGGGGTGCAGTATTTT.

The genes are TRBV27 and TRBJ2-1; a possible D gene is TRBD1 (6 bases). Trimming removed 3 bases at V and 2 bases at J, with 17 bases between. The germline V gene has CDR1 MNHEY and CDR2 SMNVEV (reference sequence). The CDR3 is made up of 17 amino acids. This CDR3 reads CASSFVRGPAPYNEQFF. The CDR3 region has the DNA TGTGCCAGCAGTTTCGTCAGGGGCCCGGCCCCCTACAATGAGCAGTTCTTC.

There are many counts of this clonotype. The V gene is TRBV7-2, the J gene TRBJ2-3; D is unclear. V was pared by 1 base and J by 4 bases, with 15 bases between. Germline V CDR1 and CDR2: SGHTA, FQGNSA. This CDR3 comprises 16 residues. CDR3 sequence (DNA): TGTGCCAGCAGCTTAGTATGGGATCAGCCCCCAGATACGCAGTATTTT. Amino acids: CASSLVWDQPPDTQYF.

On this clonotype itself: The junction differs from germline at one of its ends, possibly a read error. The V gene is TRBV29-1, the J gene TRBJ2-3; D uncertain. The germline V gene has CDR1 SQVTM and CDR2 ANQGSEA. The length of the CDR3 is 15 residues. CDR3 region: CSLQRLAVSIDTQYF. The CDR3 coding sequence is TGCAGCTTACAGCGTTTGGCCGTCAGCATAGATACGCAGTATTTT.

The CDR3 protein is CASSSDRKRGETQYF. In DNA form, the CDR3 reads TGTGCCAGCAGCTCCGACAGGAAAAGGGGAGAGACCCAGTACTTC. V and J are TRBV12-3 or TRBV12-4 and TRBJ2-7, with a weak D call TRBD1 (6 bases). The end of the DNA is better explained by TRBJ2-5, so the J call may be wrong. CDR3 length equals 15 residues.

V and J are TRBV20-1 and TRBJ2-5, with 8 bases fitting TRBD2. Per the germline V gene, CDR1 is DFQATT and CDR2 is SNEGSKA (reference sequence). The V and J ends lost 1 base and 5 bases, in that order; junction bases with no gene match: 3. This CDR3 is built from 13 residues. CDR3: CSARGLAMETQYF. The CDR3 DNA follows: TGCAGTGCTAGAGGACTAGCGATGGAGACCCAGTACTTC.

V gene TRBV5-1 combines with J gene TRBJ2-7; D perhaps matches TRBD2 (6 bases). Germline loops: CDR1 SGHRS, CDR2 YFSETQ. The V and J ends lost 2 bases and 3 bases respectively, with 15 bases between them. The CDR3 totals 15 residues. Here the CDR3 reads CASSFNGGENYEQYF. CDR3 bases: TGCGCCAGCAGCTTTAATGGAGGGGAGAACTACGAGCAGTACTTC.

V gene TRBV5-1 combines with J gene TRBJ2-1; D is possibly TRBD2 (5 bases). The CDR3 has 18 amino acids. Germline lookup yields CDR1 SGHRS and CDR2 YFSETQ. The V and J ends lost 4 bases and 1 base respectively, with 21 bases between them. CDR3 DNA sequence: TGCGCCAGCAGCCCAACACAGAGGCGGGCTCATTCCTACAATGAGCAGTTCTTC. Translated, it gives CASSPTQRRAHSYNEQFF.

This clonotype has only a few counts. The chain links TRBV12-3 or TRBV12-4 to TRBJ1-4, with D maybe TRBD1 (6 bases). V shed 3 bases and J shed 6 bases, with 14 bases lying between them. The CDR3 spans 15 residues. The CDR3 loop is CASSLRGGLHEKLFF. CDR3 DNA sequence: TGTGCCAGCAGTTTGAGGGGGGGTCTACATGAAAAACTGTTTTTT.

Turning to this clonotype: Mismatch with germline at one junction end may stem from a read error. The chain combines TRBV4-2 with TRBJ2-7; no definite D call. From germline, CDR1 is LGHNA and CDR2 YNFKEQ. The CDR3 consists of 15 residues. Here the CDR3 DNA reads TGTGCCAGCGGCCAAGAAATTTTGAGCTCCTACGAGCAGTACTTC. Amino acids: CASGQEILSSYEQYF.

The table lists this clonotype with a few counts. The chain has TRBV14 and TRBJ2-1; 9 nucleotides align to TRBD2. With 6 bases clipped from V and 0 bases from J, the junction kept 3 bases outside the gene matches. CDR3 size: 15 residues. CDR1 is SGHDN and CDR2 is FVKESK in the germline V gene. The CDR3, as DNA: TGTGCCAGCAGGCGGACTAGCGACTCCTACAATGAGCAGTTCTTC. Encoded protein: CASRRTSDSYNEQFF.

This clonotype appeared many times. V gene TRBV29-1 combines with J gene TRBJ2-7, with TRBD2 matching 9 bases. Germline V lookup: CDR1 SQVTM, CDR2 ANQGSEA. The CDR3 runs 13 residues. With 7 bases clipped from V and 6 bases from J, the junction kept 10 bases outside the gene matches. CDR3 in DNA: TGCAGCGGAGTTAGCGGGAGTCCCGGCGAGCAGTACTTC. This encodes CSGVSGSPGEQYF.

The chain carries TRBV4-1 and TRBJ2-1; D might be TRBD2 (6 bases). The CDR3 is 17 residues long. V lost 3 bases and J 4 bases, leaving 19 bases between the germline ends. Germline CDR1 reads MGHRA; CDR2 reads YSYEKL. The CDR3 protein is CASSQRRLDLKYNEQFF. The CDR3 DNA reads TGCGCCAGCAGCCAGAGAAGACTAGATTTGAAATACAATGAGCAGTTCTTC.

This chain joins TRBV20-1 and TRBJ2-1, with 13 bases lining up with TRBD2. CDR3 size: 14 residues. Per germline, CDR1 DFQATT and CDR2 SNEGSKA (reference sequence). V gave up 1 base and J gave up 12 bases; unmatched junction bases: 6. The CDR3 DNA sequence: TGCAGTGCTAGAGGGACTAGCGGGGGTAGTGGGCAGTTCTTC. Translated: CSARGTSGGSGQFF.

This clonotype was observed a handful of times. The rearrangement joins TRBV29-1 to TRBJ1-2, with D perhaps TRBD1 (5 bases). Per germline, CDR1 SQVTM and CDR2 ANQGSEA. This CDR3 region has 14 residues. Trimming took 3 bases from V and 4 from J, leaving 15 bases between them. The CDR3 sequence is CSVDRQGLGYGYTF. The CDR3 DNA reads as TGCAGCGTTGACCGGCAGGGATTGGGCTATGGCTACACCTTC.

The chain uses TRBV24-1 and TRBJ2-1; 10 bases align to TRBD2. Trimming cost V 3 bases and J 9 bases; bases outside gene matches: 4. The CDR3 extends over 14 amino acids. Per the germline V gene, CDR1 is KGHDR and CDR2 is SFDVKD. In nucleotides, the CDR3 is TGTGCCACCAGTGATCCCGGACTAGCGGCTGAGCAGTTCTTC. As protein: CATSDPGLAAEQFF.

This clonotype has a handful of counts. The V call is TRBV5-1, the J call TRBJ2-7, with D possibly being TRBD2 (5 bases). Germline assignment: CDR1 SGHRS and CDR2 YFSETQ. The V end lost 4 bases, the J end lost 4 bases, and 18 bases lay between the germline ends. The CDR3 sequence is 15 residues long. CDR3 loop: CASSLGPGIKYEQYF. The CDR3 nucleotides are TGCGCCAGCAGCCTGGGCCCCGGGATCAAATACGAGCAGTACTTC. Together with reference TRBV5-1 and TRBJ2-7, the CDR3 gives the full variable domain: KAGVTQTPRYLIKTRGQQVTLSCSPISGHRSVSWYQQTPGQGLQFLFEYFSETQRNKGNFPGRFSGRQFSNSRSEMNVSTLELGDSALYLCASSLGPGIKYEQYFGPGTRLTVT.

In this sample, this clonotype turned up a few times. The V and J genes are TRBV24-1 and TRBJ2-1, with 9 positions matching TRBD2. J gave up 4 bases and V 4 bases, and 13 bases lay outside the gene matches. CDR1 is KGHDR and CDR2 is SFDVKD in the germline V gene. The CDR3 is 18 residues long. CDR3 sequence: CATSDAIRGGRAYNEQFF. CDR3 bases: TGTGCCACCAGTGACGCCATTCGGGGCGGGAGGGCGTACAATGAGCAGTTCTTC.

This clonotype was seen a few times. The chain combines TRBV7-2 with TRBJ1-2, with D possibly matching TRBD1 (5 bases). Germline CDR1 is SGHTA and CDR2 is FQGNSA. Trimming shortened V by 5 bases and J by 7 bases, and 17 bases separated the two germline ends. This CDR3 region has 14 residues. This chain's CDR3 is CASSPGTQVSGYTF. In nucleotides, the CDR3 is TGTGCCAGCAGCCCTGGGACGCAGGTCTCTGGCTACACCTTC.

This clonotype was recorded many times. This chain uses TRBV20-1 with TRBJ2-5; D is perhaps TRBD2 (6 bases). Germline-derived CDR1 and CDR2 are DFQATT and SNEGSKA (reference sequence). This CDR3 comprises 14 residues. The ends were cut back, 6 bases at V and 6 bases at J, with 20 bases in the middle. The CDR3 region has the DNA TGCAGTGCCGACCCGGGGCTAGCGAGTCAGACCCAGTACTTC. Its translation: CSADPGLASQTQYF.

This clonotype occurred a few times. This rearrangement joins TRBV20-1 to TRBJ1-1; D gene ambiguous. The CDR3 has 13 residues. Per germline, CDR1 DFQATT and CDR2 SNEGSKA (reference sequence). V gave up 6 bases and J gave up 4 bases, with 15 bases separating them. In DNA, the CDR3 is TGCAGTGCCCCGGCCATGCGATTCACTGAAGCTTTCTTT. Its protein is CSAPAMRFTEAFF.

This clonotype was counted ten times or more. A much larger clone is a single base away; this may be a read error. The J gene is TRBJ2-1, the V gene TRBV3-1; 8 bases align to TRBD2. After removal of 6 bases from V and 8 bases from J, the junction contained 9 bases not matched to a gene. The CDR3 totals 14 residues. The germline V gene encodes CDR1 LGHDT and CDR2 YNNKEL (reference sequence). The DNA of the CDR3 is TGTGCCAGCAGTCCGGGACTAGTTCGCGATGAGCAGTTCTTC. It translates to CASSPGLVRDEQFF.

This clonotype was counted only a few times. The chain is built from TRBV27 and TRBJ2-1; D might be TRBD2 (6 bases). The ends were cut back, 5 bases at V and 2 bases at J, with 19 bases in the middle. Germline CDR1 MNHEY, CDR2 SMNVEV (reference sequence). The CDR3 loop spans 17 amino acids. CDR3 DNA sequence: TGTGCCAGCAGTCCCGCCCGGGTCGGGAGCACCTACAATGAGCAGTTCTTC. Amino acid sequence: CASSPARVGSTYNEQFF.

This clonotype was observed a few times. This rearrangement joins TRBV12-3 or TRBV12-4 to TRBJ2-1; weak D call: TRBD2 (6 bases). The CDR3 runs to 17 residues. V was shortened by 3 bases and J by 1 base, with 16 bases between the two germline ends. In nucleotides, the CDR3 is TGTGCCAGCAGTTTCGGCGCTACGGGGGATTCCTACAATGAGCAGTTCTTC. It translates to CASSFGATGDSYNEQFF.

Notes on this clonotype: Germline and junction disagree at one end, which may indicate a read error. The chain has TRBV12-3 or TRBV12-4 and TRBJ2-3; maybe TRBD2 (6 bases). The CDR3 length is 15 residues. The CDR3 loop is CASTRSGGSTGTQYF. CDR3 nucleotide sequence: TGTGCCAGTACCAGATCCGGGGGAAGCACAGGTACGCAGTATTTT.

This clonotype was observed once. One end of the junction varies from germline; a read error may be responsible. The rearrangement links TRBV2 to TRBJ2-3; 9 bases agree with TRBD1. The CDR3 is made up of 15 amino acids. CDR1 is SNHLY, CDR2 FYNNEI, per germline. In DNA form, the CDR3 reads TGTGCCAGCACCAACCGGGACAGGGACCCAGATGCGCAGTATTTT. The encoded protein is CASTNRDRDPDAQYF.